Below are 16 T cell receptor beta chains sequenced from a single sample in a study of regulatory dendritic cells for organ transplantation. These receptors have no identified antigens. TCRdb's table, derived via immunoSEQ multiplex PCR, lists solely in-frame clones and lacks some. The table records about 18,000 clones, over 75% of them present only once. Sorted T cells were CFSE-labeled and cultured less than 6 days with allogeneic regulatory or mature dendritic cells at 1:10. The sequenced sample was memory CD4+ T cells from blood cultured with regulatory dendritic cells. Subset of the sample: CD45RO+ memory T cells. The origin of the receptors is a human donor in good health.

The J gene is TRBJ1-2, the V gene TRBV28; no reliable D call. From germline, CDR1 is MDHEN and CDR2 SYDVKM. This CDR3 spans 13 amino acids. Deletions cut 6 bases from V and 1 base from J, with 9 bases between. DNA of the CDR3: TGTGCCAGCAGGTCACAGAGTAACTATGGCTACACCTTC. The encoded protein is CASRSQSNYGYTF.

This clone was observed a few times. The gene calls are TRBV7-2 and TRBJ2-3; 8 bases fit TRBD1. The CDR3 has 18 amino acids. The germline CDR1 and CDR2 sequences are SGHTA and FQGNSA. The ends lost 1 base at V and 2 bases at J; junction bases unmatched: 11. The CDR3 DNA reads as TGTGCCAGCAGCTTAGTTCTGATGGGGACAGGATCCACAGATACGCAGTATTTT. This encodes CASSLVLMGTGSTDTQYF.

The J gene is TRBJ2-5, the V gene TRBV20-1; D unresolved. V was pared by 7 bases and J by 1 base, with 7 bases between. Germline lookup yields CDR1 DFQATT and CDR2 SNEGSKA (reference sequence). This CDR3 contains 11 residues. CDR3 loop: CSGQVQETQYF. In DNA form, the CDR3 reads TGCAGTGGGCAGGTCCAAGAGACCCAGTACTTC.

The rearrangement uses TRBV6-1 and TRBJ2-3; no clear D gene. V lost 4 bases and J lost 0, with 5 bases in between. In germline, CDR1 is MNHNS, CDR2 SASEGT. This CDR3 has 13 amino acids. CDR3 sequence: CASSVFSTDTQYF. CDR3 nucleotide sequence: TGTGCCAGCAGTGTTTTTAGCACAGATACGCAGTATTTT.

The chain is built from TRBV6-1 and TRBJ1-5, with no clear D. The V end was cut by 2 bases, the J end by 4 bases, with 3 bases between. The CDR3 is 12 residues long. Germline CDR1 and CDR2: MNHNS and SASEGT. CDR3 residues: CASSELNQPQHF. The CDR3 DNA is TGTGCCAGCAGTGAATTGAATCAGCCCCAGCATTTT.

The chain links TRBV4-1 to TRBJ1-1; perhaps TRBD1 as D (5 bases). The germline gives CDR1 MGHRA, CDR2 YSYEKL. Trimming removed 1 base at V and 7 bases at J, with 16 bases between. The CDR3 runs to 15 residues. The CDR3 sequence is CASSQGGPTTREAFF. The CDR3 nucleotides are TGCGCCAGCAGCCAAGGGGGACCAACTACTCGTGAAGCTTTCTTT.

The chain uses TRBV18 and TRBJ2-7; D tentatively fits TRBD1 or TRBD2 (5 bases each). This CDR3 spans 13 amino acids. Trimming took 6 bases from V and 2 from J, leaving 11 bases between them. In germline, CDR1 is KGHSH, CDR2 LQKENI. For the CDR3, the DNA is TGTGCCAGCTCCCGGGACGGTCCCTACGAGCAGTACTTC. The encoded protein is CASSRDGPYEQYF.

The rearrangement links TRBV5-8 to TRBJ2-5; weak D call: TRBD1 (5 bases). The CDR3 contains 17 residues. Trimming shortened V by 0 bases and J by 4 bases, and 19 bases separated the two germline ends. The germline CDR1 and CDR2 sequences are SGHTS and YDEGEE. CDR3 in DNA: TGTGCCAGCAGCTTGGCCGGTTTCAGGGCCAAAGGAGAGACCCAGTACTTC. It yields the protein CASSLAGFRAKGETQYF.

V is TRBV15 and J is TRBJ2-7, with TRBD1 as a possible D gene (6 bases). The CDR3 covers 15 residues. Trimming removed 0 bases at V and 5 bases at J, with 14 bases between. Germline CDR1 is LNHNV and CDR2 is YYDKDF (reference sequence). CDR3 sequence (DNA): TGTGCCACCAGCAGAGACCGCAGGGGAATCAACGAGCAGTACTTC. Translating it yields CATSRDRRGINEQYF.

The gene calls are TRBV28 and TRBJ2-3; possible D gene TRBD2, 6 bases. Deletions cut 3 bases from V and 3 bases from J, with 10 bases between. The CDR3 has 14 residues. Looked up from germline, CDR1 is MDHEN and CDR2 is SYDVKM. CDR3 DNA sequence: TGTGCCAGCAGTTTGCGGGGAGGAACAGATACGCAGTATTTT. It encodes CASSLRGGTDTQYF.

This clone was seen once. The rearrangement uses TRBV6-5 and TRBJ1-2, with D perhaps matching TRBD1 (5 bases). This CDR3 is 14 amino acids long. V was trimmed by 6 bases and J by 7 bases, leaving 18 bases between them. From germline, CDR1 is MNHEY and CDR2 SVGAGI. CDR3 sequence: CASSGTAQASGYTF. CDR3 nucleotides: TGTGCCAGCAGCGGGACCGCCCAGGCATCTGGCTACACCTTC.

Regarding this clone: The junction and the germline gene differ at one end; a read error may be behind it. J is TRBJ2-7 and V is TRBV6-5; 7 nucleotides match TRBD1. Looked up from germline, CDR1 is MNHEY and CDR2 is SVGAGI. The CDR3 is 14 amino acids. Here the CDR3 reads CASSYLQGSSEQYF. For the CDR3, the DNA is TGTGCCAGCAGTTACTTACAGGGGTCCTCCGAGCAGTACTTC.

This chain connects TRBV5-4 to TRBJ2-7; 8 nucleotides agree with TRBD2. Germline V CDR1 and CDR2: SGHNT, YYREEE (reference sequence). The CDR3 spans 15 residues. Losses at the gene ends were 0 bases for V and 6 bases for J; bases not matched to a gene: 8. The CDR3 is CASSLGLGGGSEQYF. CDR3 coding DNA: TGTGCCAGCAGCTTGGGTCTCGGGGGGGGCAGCGAGCAGTACTTC.

The chain uses TRBV18 and TRBJ1-1, with D possibly TRBD1 on 5 matching bases. The CDR3 runs to 14 residues. The V gene lost 5 bases and the J gene lost 0 bases, with 10 bases spanning the gap. Germline V gene data show CDR1 as KGHSH and CDR2 as LQKENI. The CDR3 loop reads CASSTAGLNTEAFF. The CDR3 bases are TGTGCCAGCTCAACGGCAGGGTTGAACACTGAAGCTTTCTTT.

This chain uses TRBV30 with TRBJ1-4; no definite D call. The CDR3 runs 12 residues. Trimming cost V 4 bases and J 9 bases, with 12 bases left between them. Looked up from germline, CDR1 is GTSNPN and CDR2 is SVGIG (reference sequence). The CDR3 region has the DNA TGTGCCTGGAATGAGCCAAGACAAAAACTGTTTTTT. Residues: CAWNEPRQKLFF.

The chain recombines TRBV7-2 with TRBJ1-2; 8 bases fit TRBD1. The trim removed 5 bases at V and 6 bases at J, leaving 11 bases unmatched. Germline V lookup: CDR1 SGHTA, CDR2 FQGNSA. This CDR3 is built from 15 residues. CDR3 DNA: TGTGCCAGCAGCAGCGCCAGGGGGCGGACCCATGGCTACACCTTC. Amino acid sequence: CASSSARGRTHGYTF.